Presented here are 2 T cell receptor beta chains from one specimen sequenced in a study of CD8 T cells in ankylosing spondylitis (dated by TCRdb to 2016 to 2017). Summary of the overall study and its limitations: A TCR beta motif of about 8 highly homologous amino acid variants appeared characteristic of blood from ankylosing spondylitis patients.

No antigen has been assigned to these receptors. The receptor library was made with 5' RACE. The sequencer was an Illumina HiSeq 2500. TCRdb passed the public sequencing reads through fastp at Q25 and MiXCR, retaining productive beta sequences. Entries are consolidated by CDR3 protein sequence, retaining the most common genes and DNA. Here the sample has around 390,000 distinct CDR3 sequences; about 22% occur a single time. The ten top clones hold about a sixth of the sample. Material for sequencing was blood, either unsorted or a sorted T cell fraction (not recorded which). Every receptor here comes from a male donor with ankylosing spondylitis.

The sample holds a few counts of this clonotype. This rearrangement joins TRBV7-2 to TRBJ2-7, with TRBD1 identical over 7 bases. V lost 3 bases, J lost 5 bases, and 7 bases stayed unmatched. CDR1 is SGHTA, CDR2 FQGNSA, per germline. This CDR3 spans 14 amino acids. CDR3 amino acids: CASSFAGGTHEQYF. CDR3 nucleotides: TGTGCCAGCAGCTTCGCAGGGGGTACGCACGAGCAGTACTTC.

In its sample, this clonotype was seen many times. V gene TRBV12-3 or TRBV12-4 combines with J gene TRBJ1-5, with TRBD1 identical over 8 bases. The ends lost 5 bases at V and 6 bases at J; junction bases unmatched: 12. The CDR3 is 16 residues long. The CDR3: CASSLQARGLGQPQHF. The CDR3 nucleotides read TGTGCCAGCAGTCTCCAGGCCAGGGGGCTAGGTCAGCCCCAGCATTTT.